This TCR beta chain was profiled in a study of cytomegalovirus exposure and HLA in healthy donors. Both 60 Vbeta primers and 13 Jbeta primers went into the PCR. Libraries were prepared by immunoSEQ multiplex PCR; TCRdb keeps only in-frame clonotypes and omits some of them. Of 150,000 to 200,000 clones listed, 80% to 90% are singletons. This clone was observed once. The CDR3 spans 18 residues. V lost 3 bases to trimming and J lost 2 bases, with 20 bases between them. CDR1 is SGHTS, CDR2 YDEGEE, per germline. Sequencing input: PBMCs. This TCR was sampled from a woman aged 18-29 years in good health and CMV-seronegative. V and J are TRBV5-8 and TRBJ1-4, with D perhaps TRBD1 (5 bases). The CDR3 DNA reads TGTGCCAGCAGCTCTGGTTGGGGGACTCACCGGACTAATGAAAAACTGTTTTTT. It is translated as CASSSGWGTHRTNEKLFF.